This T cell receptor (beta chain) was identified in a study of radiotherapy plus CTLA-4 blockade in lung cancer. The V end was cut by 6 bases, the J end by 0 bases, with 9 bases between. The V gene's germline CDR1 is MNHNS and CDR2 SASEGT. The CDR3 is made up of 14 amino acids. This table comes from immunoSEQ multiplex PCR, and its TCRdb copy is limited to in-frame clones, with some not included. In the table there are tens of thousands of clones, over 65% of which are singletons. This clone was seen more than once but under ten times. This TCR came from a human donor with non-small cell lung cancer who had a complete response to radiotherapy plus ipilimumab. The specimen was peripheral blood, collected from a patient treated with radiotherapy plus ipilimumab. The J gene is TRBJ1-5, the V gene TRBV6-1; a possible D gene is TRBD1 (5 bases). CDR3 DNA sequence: TGTGCCAGCAGCTCAGGGTTTAGCAATCAGCCCCAGCATTTT. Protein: CASSSGFSNQPQHF.